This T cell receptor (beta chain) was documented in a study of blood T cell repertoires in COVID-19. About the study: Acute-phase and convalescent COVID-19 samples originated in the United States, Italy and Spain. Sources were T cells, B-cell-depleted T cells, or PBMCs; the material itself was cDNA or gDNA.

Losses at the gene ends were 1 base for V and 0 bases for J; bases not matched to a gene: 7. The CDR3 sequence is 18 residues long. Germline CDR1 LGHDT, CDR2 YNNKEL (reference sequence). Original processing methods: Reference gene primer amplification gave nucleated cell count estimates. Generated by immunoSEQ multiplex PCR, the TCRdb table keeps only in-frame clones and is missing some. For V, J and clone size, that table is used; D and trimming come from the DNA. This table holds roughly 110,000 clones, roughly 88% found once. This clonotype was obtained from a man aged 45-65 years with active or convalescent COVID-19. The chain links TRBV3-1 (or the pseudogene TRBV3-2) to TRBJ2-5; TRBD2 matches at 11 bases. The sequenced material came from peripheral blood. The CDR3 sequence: CASSQGGTSGTYQETQYF. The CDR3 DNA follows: TGTGCCAGCAGCCAAGGGGGGACTAGCGGAACGTACCAAGAGACCCAGTACTTC.